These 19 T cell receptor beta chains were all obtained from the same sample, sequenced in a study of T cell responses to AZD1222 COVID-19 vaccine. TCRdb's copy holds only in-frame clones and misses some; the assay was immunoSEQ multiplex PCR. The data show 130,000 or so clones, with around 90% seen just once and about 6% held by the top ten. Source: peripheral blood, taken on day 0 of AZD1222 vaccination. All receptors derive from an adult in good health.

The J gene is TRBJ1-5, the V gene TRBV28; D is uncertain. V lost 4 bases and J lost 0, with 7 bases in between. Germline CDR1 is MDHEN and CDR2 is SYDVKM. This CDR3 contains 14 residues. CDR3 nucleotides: TGTGCCAGCAGTTCCAAAGTTAGCAATCAGCCCCAGCATTTT. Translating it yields CASSSKVSNQPQHF.

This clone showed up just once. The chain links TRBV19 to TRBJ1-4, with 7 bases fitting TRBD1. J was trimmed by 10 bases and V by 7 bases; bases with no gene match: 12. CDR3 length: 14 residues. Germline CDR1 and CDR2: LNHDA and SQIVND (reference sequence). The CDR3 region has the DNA TGTGCCAGTAAACGTCGGCAGGGGGACGGAAAACTGTTTTTT. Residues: CASKRRQGDGKLFF.

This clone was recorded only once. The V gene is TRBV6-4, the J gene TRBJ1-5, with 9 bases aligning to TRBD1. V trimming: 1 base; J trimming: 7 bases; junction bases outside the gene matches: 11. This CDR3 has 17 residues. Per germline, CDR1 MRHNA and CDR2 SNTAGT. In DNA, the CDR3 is TGTGCCAGCAGTGACTTACTTTCAGGGACAGGGACCCAGCCCCAGCATTTT. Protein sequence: CASSDLLSGTGTQPQHF.

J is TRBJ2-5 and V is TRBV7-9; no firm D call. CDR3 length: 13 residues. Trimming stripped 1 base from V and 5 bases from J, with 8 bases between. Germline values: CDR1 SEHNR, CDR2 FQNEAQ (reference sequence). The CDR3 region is CASSLDLGETQYF. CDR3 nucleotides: TGTGCCAGCAGCTTAGACCTGGGTGAGACCCAGTACTTC.

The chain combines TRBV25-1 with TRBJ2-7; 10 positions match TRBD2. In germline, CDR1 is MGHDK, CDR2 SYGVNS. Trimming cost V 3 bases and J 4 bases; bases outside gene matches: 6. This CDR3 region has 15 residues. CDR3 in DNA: TGTGCCAGCAGTGACTACGGAGCGGGGGGGTACGAGCAGTACTTC. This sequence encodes CASSDYGAGGYEQYF.

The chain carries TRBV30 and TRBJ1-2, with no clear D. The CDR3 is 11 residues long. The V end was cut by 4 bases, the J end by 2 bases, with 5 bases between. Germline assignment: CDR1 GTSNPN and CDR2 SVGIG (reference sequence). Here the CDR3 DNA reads TGTGCCTGGACCCCCAACTATGGCTACACCTTC. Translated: CAWTPNYGYTF.

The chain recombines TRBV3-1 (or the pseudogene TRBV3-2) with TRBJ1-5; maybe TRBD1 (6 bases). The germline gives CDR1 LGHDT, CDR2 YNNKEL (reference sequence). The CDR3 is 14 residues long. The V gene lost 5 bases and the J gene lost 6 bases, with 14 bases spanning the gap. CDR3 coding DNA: TGTGCCAGCAGCACCGGGACAAAACTTCAGCCCCAGCATTTT. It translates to CASSTGTKLQPQHF.

In nucleotides, the CDR3 is TGTGCCAGCAGCTCTCACAGCGGGGGGGCCGTAGAGCAGTTCTTC. Amino acids: CASSSHSGGAVEQFF. The V gene is TRBV3-1 (or the pseudogene TRBV3-2), the J gene TRBJ2-1, with 10 bases fitting TRBD2. Trimming took 5 bases from V and 10 from J; bases not matched to a gene: 11. Germline V gene lookup returns CDR1 LGHDT and CDR2 YNNKEL (reference sequence). CDR3 length: 15 residues.

The chain's CDR3 is CASSRNVEGTF. The CDR3 bases are TGTGCCAGCAGCCGGAACGTAGAGGGCACCTTC. The chain combines TRBV13 with TRBJ1-2; D call uncertain. Germline V gene data show CDR1 as PRHDT and CDR2 as FYEKMQ (reference sequence). CDR3 length: 11 residues. V lost 5 bases to trimming and J lost 13 bases, with 14 bases between them.

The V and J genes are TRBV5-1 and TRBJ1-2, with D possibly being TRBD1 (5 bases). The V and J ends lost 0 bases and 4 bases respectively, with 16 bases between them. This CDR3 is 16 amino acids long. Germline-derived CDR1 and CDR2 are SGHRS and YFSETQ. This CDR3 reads CASSLEGAGLGYGYTF. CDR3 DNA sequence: TGCGCCAGCAGCTTGGAGGGAGCAGGGTTGGGCTATGGCTACACCTTC.

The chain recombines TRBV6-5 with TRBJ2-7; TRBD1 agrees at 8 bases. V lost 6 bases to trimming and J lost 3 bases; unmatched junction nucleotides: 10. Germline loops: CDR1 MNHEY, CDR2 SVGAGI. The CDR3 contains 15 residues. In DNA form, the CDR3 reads TGTGCCAGCAGAACCAGGGGGCCCTTCGGCTACGAGCAGTACTTC. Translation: CASRTRGPFGYEQYF.

CDR3 in DNA: TGTGCCAGCAGCCCCTTTTCAAAGAAGAACTATGGCTACACCTTC. Protein product: CASSPFSKKNYGYTF. The V call is TRBV6-5, the J call TRBJ1-2; D remains ambiguous. The CDR3 covers 15 residues. V gave up 6 bases and J gave up 2 bases, with 16 bases separating them. CDR1 MNHEY and CDR2 SVGAGI come from the germline V gene.

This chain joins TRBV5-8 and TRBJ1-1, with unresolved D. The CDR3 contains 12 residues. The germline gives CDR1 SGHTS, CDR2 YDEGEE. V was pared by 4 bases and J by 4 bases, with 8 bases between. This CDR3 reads CASSRIGTEAFF. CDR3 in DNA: TGTGCCAGCAGCCGGATAGGCACTGAAGCTTTCTTT.

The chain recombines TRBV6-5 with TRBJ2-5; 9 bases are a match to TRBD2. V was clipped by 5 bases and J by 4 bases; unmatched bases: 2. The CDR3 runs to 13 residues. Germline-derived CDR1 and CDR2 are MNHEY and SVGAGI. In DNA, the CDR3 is TGTGCCAGCAGTCCGACTAGCGGAGAGACCCAGTACTTC. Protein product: CASSPTSGETQYF.

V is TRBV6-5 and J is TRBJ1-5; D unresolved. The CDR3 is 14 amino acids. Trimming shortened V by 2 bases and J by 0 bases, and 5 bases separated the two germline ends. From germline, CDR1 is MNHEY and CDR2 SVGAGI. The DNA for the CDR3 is TGTGCCAGCAGTTACCTATATAGCAATCAGCCCCAGCATTTT. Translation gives CASSYLYSNQPQHF.

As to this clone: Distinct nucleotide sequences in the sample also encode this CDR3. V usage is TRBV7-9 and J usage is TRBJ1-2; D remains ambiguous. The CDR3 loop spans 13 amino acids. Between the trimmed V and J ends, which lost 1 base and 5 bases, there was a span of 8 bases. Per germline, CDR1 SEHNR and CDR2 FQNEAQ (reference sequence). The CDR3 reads CASSLVGGYGYTF. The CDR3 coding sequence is TGTGCCAGCAGCTTAGTGGGAGGTTATGGCTACACCTTC.

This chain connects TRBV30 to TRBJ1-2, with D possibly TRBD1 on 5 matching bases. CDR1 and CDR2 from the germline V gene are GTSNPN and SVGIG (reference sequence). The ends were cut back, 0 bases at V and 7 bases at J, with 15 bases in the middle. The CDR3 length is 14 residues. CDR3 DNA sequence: TGTGCCTGGAGTGTACTCCAGGGACTAGGTGGCTACACCTTC. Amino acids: CAWSVLQGLGGYTF. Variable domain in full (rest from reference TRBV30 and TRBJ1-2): SQTIHQWPATLVQPVGSPLSLECTVEGTSNPNLYWYRQAAGRGLQLLFYSVGIGQISSEVPQNLSASRPQDRQFILSSKKLLLSDSGFYLCAWSVLQGLGGYTFGSGTRLTVV.

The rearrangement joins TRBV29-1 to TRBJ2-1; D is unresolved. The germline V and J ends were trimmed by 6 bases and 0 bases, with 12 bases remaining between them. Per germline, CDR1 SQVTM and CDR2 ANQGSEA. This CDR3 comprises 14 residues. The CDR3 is CSVGDWGSYNEQFF. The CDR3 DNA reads TGCAGCGTCGGAGATTGGGGCTCCTACAATGAGCAGTTCTTC.

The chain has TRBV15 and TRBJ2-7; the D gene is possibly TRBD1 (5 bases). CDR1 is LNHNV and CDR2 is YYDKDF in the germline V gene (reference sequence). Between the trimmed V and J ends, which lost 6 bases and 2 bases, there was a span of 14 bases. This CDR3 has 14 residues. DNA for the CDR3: TGTGCCACCAGTAGACCCGACAGAGCCTACGAGCAGTACTTC. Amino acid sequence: CATSRPDRAYEQYF.